This is a list of T cell receptor beta chains from one sample in a study of spatial heterogeneity in lung cancer. TCRdb re-called the 5' RACE reads with MiXCR, one entry per CDR3 protein. The top ten hold approximately 28% of the sample, which has tens of thousands of distinct CDR3 sequences, less than 9% seen once. Sequencing used PBMCs, obtained at surgery. Source of these receptors: a female donor with early-stage non-small cell lung cancer. CDR3s include the opening cysteine and the closing phenylalanine or tryptophan. A D gene is named only where the DNA matches it firmly. Clone size is stated in some rows and not others, as once, few, many or a class when expanded.

NA	TRBV4-1	TRBJ2-7	few	CASSLPRVIWSDEQYF	TGCGCCAGCAGTCTACCTAGGGTTATCTGGAGCGACGAGCAGTACTTC
TRBD1	TRBV7-2	TRBJ1-1	few	CASSQPDRVTEAFF	TGTGCCAGCAGCCAGCCTGACAGGGTTACTGAAGCTTTCTTT
NA	TRBV5-6	TRBJ1-1	many	CASSLRGQQAFF	TGTGCCAGCAGCTTAAGGGGCCAGCAGGCTTTCTTT
NA	TRBV6-5	TRBJ1-4	many	CASSYAGATNEKLFF	TGTGCCAGCAGTTACGCGGGTGCAACTAATGAAAAACTGTTTTTT
NA	TRBV6-5	TRBJ1-2	few	CASSLTGSLGGYGYTF	TGTGCCAGCAGCCTGACGGGGAGCCTCGGGGGCTATGGCTACACCTTC
TRBD2	TRBV18	TRBJ2-3	NA	CASSSTTGLGPDTQYF	TGTGCCAGCTCGTCAACGACGGGACTAGGACCCGATACGCAGTATTTT
TRBD1	TRBV12-3/TRBV12-4	TRBJ1-6	many	CASRKGQGRNSPLHF	TGTGCCAGCAGAAAAGGACAGGGTCGGAATTCACCCCTCCACTTT
NA	TRBV20-1	TRBJ2-5	many	CSARDLSGGAQETQYF	TGCAGTGCTAGAGATCTCAGTGGCGGAGCTCAAGAGACCCAGTACTTC
NA	TRBV6-6	TRBJ2-3	many	CASANTDTQYF	TGTGCCAGCGCTAACACAGATACGCAGTATTTT
NA	TRBV3-1	TRBJ2-6	few	CASSQVSGANVLTF	TGTGCCAGCAGCCAAGTTTCTGGGGCCAACGTCCTGACTTTC
NA	TRBV10-3	TRBJ1-3	many	CATRTAFFSGNTIYF	TGTGCCACGCGGACAGCCTTCTTCTCTGGAAACACCATATATTTT
TRBD2	TRBV2	TRBJ2-2	many	CASSLLAWTGELFF	TGTGCCAGCAGCCTACTAGCGTGGACCGGGGAGCTGTTTTTT
TRBD1	TRBV4-3	TRBJ1-2	many	CASSQGLQGANYGYTF	TGCGCCAGCAGCCAAGGGTTGCAGGGGGCAAACTATGGCTACACCTTC
NA	TRBV2	TRBJ2-7	NA	CASSELTGASYF	TGTGCCAGCAGTGAATTGACGGGGGCCTCTTACTTC
NA	TRBV4-3	TRBJ2-7	few	CASSQGWGGTYEQYF	TGCGCCAGCAGCCAAGGGTGGGGGGGCACCTACGAGCAGTACTTC
NA	TRBV13	TRBJ1-1	medium-sized	CASSLRGQGSAEAFF	TGTGCCAGCAGCTTAAGAGGGCAGGGAAGCGCTGAAGCTTTCTTT